Shown below are 5 T cell receptor beta chains from a single sample sequenced in a study of CD8+ T cells in alopecia areata. RNA extraction and reverse transcription yielded cDNA as sequencing template. Sequencing used immunoSEQ multiplex PCR; TCRdb keeps in-frame clones, though not all of them. The sample lists more than 95,000 clones, 45% to 60% occurring once. Sequenced: CD4+ T cells sorted from blood. These receptors were taken from a human donor in good health.

As concerns this clone: The same CDR3 arises from other DNA sequences in this sample as well. In DNA, the CDR3 is TGTGCCAGCAGTCCAGGCACAGATACGCAGTATTTT. It yields the protein CASSPGTDTQYF. The V and J genes are TRBV5-6 and TRBJ2-3; D unclear. Germline values: CDR1 SGHDT, CDR2 YYEEEE. CDR3 size: 12 residues. V was trimmed by 5 bases and J by 1 base, leaving 5 bases between them.

The chain combines TRBV30 with TRBJ1-2; TRBD1 aligns across 7 bases. J lost 7 bases, V lost 1 base, and 6 bases had no gene match. The CDR3 is made up of 13 amino acids. Germline V lookup: CDR1 GTSNPN, CDR2 SVGIG (reference sequence). The CDR3 sequence is CAWSASGGLGYTF. The CDR3 DNA sequence: TGTGCCTGGAGTGCCTCAGGGGGACTTGGCTACACCTTC.

The rearrangement uses TRBV19 and TRBJ2-7; 11 positions agree with TRBD2. The V and J ends lost 4 bases and 0 bases, in that order; junction bases with no gene match: 11. The CDR3 is 18 residues long. CDR1 is LNHDA, CDR2 SQIVND, per germline (reference sequence). The CDR3 sequence: CASSSPPGTSGSSYEQYF. The CDR3 nucleotides are TGTGCCAGTAGTAGCCCCCCCGGGACTAGCGGCAGCTCCTACGAGCAGTACTTC.

This clone has only one observation. The genes are TRBV19 and TRBJ2-3; the match to TRBD1 covers 9 bases. J was trimmed by 3 bases and V by 3 bases; bases with no gene match: 4. The CDR3 spans 15 residues. The germline gives CDR1 LNHDA, CDR2 SQIVND (reference sequence). The CDR3 is CASSMGQGITDTQYF. CDR3 in DNA: TGTGCCAGTAGTATGGGACAGGGTATAACAGATACGCAGTATTTT.

This clone was seen a handful of times. The V gene is TRBV29-1, the J gene TRBJ2-6; D not resolved. CDR1 and CDR2 (germline): SQVTM, ANQGSEA. V lost 5 bases and J lost 5, with 10 bases in between. The CDR3 totals 13 residues. This CDR3 reads CSVSGLWANVLTF. CDR3 sequence (DNA): TGCAGCGTTTCTGGGCTCTGGGCCAACGTCCTGACTTTC.